This is a list of T cell receptor beta chains from one sample in a study of blood T cells in healthy people across ages. TCRdb redid the calling of the 5' RACE reads with MiXCR, one entry per CDR3 protein. The repertoire consists of over 950,000 distinct CDR3 sequences, with roughly 51% occurring once and the leading ten covering 20% to 25%. Material for sequencing was blood. These receptors all come from a woman aged 55-70 years in good health. Both conserved end residues are part of each CDR3. The D gene is left open where the match is weak. For some rows the clone size is stated as once, few or many, or as a class when expanded; others skip it.

D gene	clone size	J gene	V gene	CDR3 protein	CDR3 DNA
TRBD2	once	TRBJ2-2	TRBV4-1	CASNQGLAGGTGELFF	TGCGCCAGCAACCAGGGACTAGCGGGAGGGACCGGGGAGCTGTTTTTT
TRBD1	-	TRBJ1-5	TRBV4-1	CASSHGGQELGQPQHF	TGCGCCAGCAGCCATGGGGGACAGGAGTTAGGCCAGCCCCAGCATTTT
-	few	TRBJ2-1	TRBV20-1	CSARDPATTPNEQFF	TGCAGTGCTAGAGACCCAGCGACCACCCCGAATGAGCAGTTCTTC
-	-	TRBJ1-6	TRBV27	CASRNPLRSYNSPLHF	TGTGCCAGCAGAAATCCCCTTCGCTCCTATAATTCACCCCTCCACTTT
TRBD1	few	TRBJ1-2	TRBV29-1	CSVWDSDNYGYTF	TGCAGCGTGTGGGACAGCGATAATTATGGCTACACCTTC
TRBD1	few	TRBJ1-1	TRBV25-1	CASSRQGFNTEAFF	TGTGCCAGCAGTAGACAGGGATTCAACACTGAAGCTTTCTTT
-	few	TRBJ2-1	TRBV6-6	CASSYSRDSGYNEQFF	TGTGCCAGCAGTTACTCGCGAGATTCCGGCTACAATGAGCAGTTCTTC
-	-	TRBJ2-4	TRBV15	CATSRGIGEAQYF	TGTGCCACCAGCAGAGGGATCGGGGAGGCGCAGTACTTC
TRBD1	-	TRBJ2-5	TRBV5-1	CASSLDGTAEETQYF	TGCGCCAGCAGCTTGGATGGGACAGCAGAAGAGACCCAGTACTTC
-	once	TRBJ2-5	TRBV5-1	CASSLVPVQETQYF	TGCGCCAGCAGCTTGGTTCCAGTCCAAGAGACCCAGTACTTC
-	many	TRBJ2-7	TRBV28	CASSSLRFYEQYF	TGTGCCAGCTCCTCTCTCAGATTCTACGAGCAGTACTTC
-	many	TRBJ2-5	TRBV28	CASSLLVLVEAQYF	TGTGCCAGCAGTTTACTTGTACTTGTTGAGGCCCAGTACTTC
-	few	TRBJ2-2	TRBV7-2	CASSPTVNTGELFF	TGTGCCAGCAGCCCTACAGTGAACACCGGGGAGCTGTTTTTT
-	-	TRBJ2-1	TRBV7-2	CASSFNTEGEQFF	TGTGCCAGCAGCTTTAATACGGAGGGTGAGCAGTTCTTC
-	-	TRBJ2-1	TRBV28	CASGTGSYNEQFF	TGTGCCAGCGGCACGGGCTCCTACAATGAGCAGTTCTTC
-	-	TRBJ2-5	TRBV7-9	CASSLTATQETQYF	TGTGCCAGCAGCCTCACAGCCACCCAAGAGACCCAGTACTTC
TRBD1	-	TRBJ2-1	TRBV5-5	CASSRTRTGAYNEQFF	TGTGCCAGCAGCCGTACCCGGACAGGGGCCTACAATGAGCAGTTCTTC
-	-	TRBJ2-7	TRBV30	CAWSVNSAYEQYF	TGTGCCTGGAGTGTAAACTCCGCCTACGAGCAGTACTTC
-	-	TRBJ1-2	TRBV4-1	CASSQVSLSPYNEQFYGYTF	TGCGCCAGCAGCCAAGTAAGCTTATCGCCCTACAATGAGCAGTTCTATGGCTACACCTTC
TRBD2	-	TRBJ2-7	TRBV3-1	CASSFWTSGSGAYEQYF	TGTGCCAGCAGCTTCTGGACTAGCGGGAGCGGAGCCTACGAGCAGTACTTC
-	-	TRBJ1-5	TRBV12-3/TRBV12-4	CASSTTGKNQPQHF	TGTGCCAGCAGTACTACAGGGAAGAATCAGCCCCAGCATTTT
TRBD1	-	TRBJ2-3	TRBV29-1	CSVVLQGAKDTQYF	TGCAGCGTTGTTTTACAGGGGGCAAAGGATACGCAGTATTTT
-	few	TRBJ1-5	TRBV12-3/TRBV12-4	CASSFPPPQHF	TGTGCCAGCAGTTTCCCCCCACCCCAGCATTTT